The sequence of this T cell receptor (beta chain) was determined in a study of cytomegalovirus exposure and HLA in healthy donors. Turning to this clone: Antigen: not known.

PCR primers comprised 60 Vbeta and 13 Jbeta primers. Clones were read by immunoSEQ multiplex PCR, and TCRdb kept only the in-frame ones, dropping some. The sample yields a few hundred thousand clones, roughly 80% seen once. Study observations and caveats: A later analysis associated 15,000 to 20,000 TCR beta sequences with HLA alleles at a 0.05 false discovery rate. Presence/absence analyses treated sequencing depth as roughly uniform across donors. Later analysis showed TCR association rates varying by HLA locus, highest for DRB1 and lowest for HLA-C. For TCR beta chains, V- and J-gene trimming was later linked to a missense DCLRE1C variant.

CDR1 is MNHEY, CDR2 SVGAGI, per germline. The CDR3 is 16 amino acids. Trimming cost V 0 bases and J 1 base, with 10 bases left between them. The material sequenced was PBMCs. The V call is TRBV6-5, the J call TRBJ1-3; a possible D gene is TRBD1 (6 bases). This receptor was identified in a man younger than 40 in good health and CMV-seronegative. The CDR3 loop is CASSYSQTGSGNTIYF. DNA for the CDR3: TGTGCCAGCAGTTACTCTCAAACAGGGTCTGGAAACACCATATATTTT.